This T cell receptor (beta chain) was obtained from a study of T cells in Graves' hyperthyroidism and ophthalmopathy. Overall study results and limits: Among clonotypes expanded in thyroid above 0.001, most were also found in blood. Ophthalmopathy was identified by the model a median about seven months ahead of onset.

Amplified TCR beta CDR3 regions derived from RNA transcripts. Primed by the HTBI set, a first-round RT-PCR was run on the TCR CDR3. TCRdb passed the multiplex PCR reads through MiXCR, listing each CDR3 protein once. The sample holds roughly 700,000 distinct CDR3 sequences; approximately 36% are singletons and the top ten take roughly 30%. PBMCs stemmed from less than 13 ml fresh peripheral blood. This CDR3 region has 16 residues. The V end was cut by 5 bases, the J end by 2 bases, with 18 bases between. Germline-derived CDR1 and CDR2 are SEHNR and FQNEAQ (reference sequence). A note on this clonotype: The antigen is undetermined.

This sequence joins TRBV7-9 and TRBJ2-5; maybe TRBD2 (6 bases). This receptor was obtained from a woman aged 40-49 years with Graves' hyperthyroidism. Material for sequencing was blood. The CDR3 coding sequence is TGTGCCAGCAGCGTTGAGGTTCCAGGGAGGCAAGAGACCCAGTACTTC. Translated: CASSVEVPGRQETQYF.